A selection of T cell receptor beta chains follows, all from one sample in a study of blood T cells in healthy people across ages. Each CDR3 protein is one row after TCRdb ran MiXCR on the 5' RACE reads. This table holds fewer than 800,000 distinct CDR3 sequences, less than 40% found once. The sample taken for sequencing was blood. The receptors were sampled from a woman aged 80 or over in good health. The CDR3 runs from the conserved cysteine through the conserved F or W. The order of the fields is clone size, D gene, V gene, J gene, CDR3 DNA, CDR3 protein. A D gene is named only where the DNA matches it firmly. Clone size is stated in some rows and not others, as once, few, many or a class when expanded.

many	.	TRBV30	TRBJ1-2	TGTGCCTGGAGTGTTCGAGGGGAGAGGGGCTACACCTTC	CAWSVRGERGYTF
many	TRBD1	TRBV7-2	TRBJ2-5	TGTGCCAGCAGCTTGGGGGACAGGGGTAAAGAGACCCAGTACTTC	CASSLGDRGKETQYF
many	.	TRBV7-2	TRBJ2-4	TGTGCCAGCAGCCAAGGCCCGGGGATAGCCAAAAACATTCAGTACTTC	CASSQGPGIAKNIQYF
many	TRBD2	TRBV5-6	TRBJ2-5	TGTGCCAGTGGAAATCCGGGACTACAAGAGACCCAGTACTTC	CASGNPGLQETQYF
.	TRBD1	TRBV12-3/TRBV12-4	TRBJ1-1	TGTGCCAGCAGTTTTGGCAGGGGGCTCTCTGAAGCTTTCTTT	CASSFGRGLSEAFF
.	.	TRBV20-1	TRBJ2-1	TGCAGTGCTCTCAAAGATGGCGAAAATCCATGGTCGAGTGAGCAGTTCTTC	CSALKDGENPWSSEQFF
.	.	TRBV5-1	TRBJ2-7	TGCGCCAGCAGCATCAATACAGGGTTGAACGAGCAGTACTTC	CASSINTGLNEQYF
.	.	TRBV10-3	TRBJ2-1	TGTGCCATCAGTGAAAGCAGGGGTTCGACCTCCTACAATGAGCAGTTCTTC	CAISESRGSTSYNEQFF
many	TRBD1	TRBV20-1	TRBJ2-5	TGCAGTGCTAGAGTATTCACGGGACAGGGCCTTCGAGAGACCCAGTACTTC	CSARVFTGQGLRETQYF
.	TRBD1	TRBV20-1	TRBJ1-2	TGCAGTGCTCCCGGAACAGGGGGAATTAACTATGGCTACACCTTC	CSAPGTGGINYGYTF
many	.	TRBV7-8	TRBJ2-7	TGTGCCAGCAGCAACCCCCCCAGGGACGAGCAGTACTTC	CASSNPPRDEQYF
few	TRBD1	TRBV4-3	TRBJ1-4	TGCGCCAGCAGCCAAGATCGACAGGGGGCTAATGAAAAACTGTTTTTT	CASSQDRQGANEKLFF
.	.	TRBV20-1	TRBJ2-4	TGCAGTGCTACCTATAGCGGAGTAGCCAAAAACATTCAGTACTTC	CSATYSGVAKNIQYF
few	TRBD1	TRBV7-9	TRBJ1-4	TGTGCCAGCAGCTTCGGGACAGGGAGTGCGAAACTGTTTTTT	CASSFGTGSAKLFF
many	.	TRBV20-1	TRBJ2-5	TGCAGTGCCTTACAGGCCGCCGGGGTCACCCAGTACTTC	CSALQAAGVTQYF
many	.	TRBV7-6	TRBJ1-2	TGTGCCAGCAGCTTATCAGTCCGGGGCCTACTCCGGAGCGATGGCTACACCTTC	CASSLSVRGLLRSDGYTF